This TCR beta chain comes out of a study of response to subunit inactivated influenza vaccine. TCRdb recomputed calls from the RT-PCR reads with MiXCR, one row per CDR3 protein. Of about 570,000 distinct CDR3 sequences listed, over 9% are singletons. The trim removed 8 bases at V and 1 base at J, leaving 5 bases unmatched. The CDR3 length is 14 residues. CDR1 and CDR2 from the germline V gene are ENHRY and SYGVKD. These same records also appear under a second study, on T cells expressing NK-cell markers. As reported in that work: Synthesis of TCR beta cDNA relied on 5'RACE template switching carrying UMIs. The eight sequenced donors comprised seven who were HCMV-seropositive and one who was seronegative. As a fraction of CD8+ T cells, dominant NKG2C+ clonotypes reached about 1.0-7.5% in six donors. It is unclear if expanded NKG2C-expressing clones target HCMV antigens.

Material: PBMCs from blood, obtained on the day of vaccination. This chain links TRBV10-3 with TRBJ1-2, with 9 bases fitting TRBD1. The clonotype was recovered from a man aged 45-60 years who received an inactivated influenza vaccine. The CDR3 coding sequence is TGTGCCATCTCGGGACAGGGTTTTAACTATGGCTACACCTTC. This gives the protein CAISGQGFNYGYTF.